The clone carrying this TCR beta chain was counted between two and nine times. Its antigen is currently unknown. TCRdb re-analysed the RT-PCR reads in MiXCR, keeping a single row per CDR3 protein. Found here are more than 550,000 distinct CDR3 sequences, approximately 10% of them singletons; the top ten hold around 9.6%. These data originate in a study of response to subunit inactivated influenza vaccine. The study's findings and limits: Every seasonal influenza vaccination brings in few new T cells, the authors suggested.

This clonotype originated in a man aged 50 to 59 who received an inactivated influenza vaccine. Sequences were derived from PBMCs from blood, sampled on the day of vaccination.

The CDR3 reads CAITLDRGNEQFF. In nucleotides, the CDR3 is TGTGCCATCACCTTGGACAGGGGGAATGAGCAGTTCTTC. V usage is TRBV10-3 and J usage is TRBJ2-1, with 10 bases lining up with TRBD1. CDR1 and CDR2 (germline): ENHRY, SYGVKD. With V trimmed by 7 bases and J by 7 bases, 4 bases remained unmatched. The CDR3 runs 13 residues.